A single T cell receptor (beta chain) is shown here with its context. This sample stems from a study of control samples from healthy donors and cancer patients. The assay was immunoSEQ multiplex PCR, and TCRdb's table has in-frame clones only and misses some. The sample comprises 150,000 to 200,000 clones, around 88% of which are singletons, and over 1.5% rests with the top ten. Germline V gives CDR1 GTSNPN, CDR2 SVGIG (reference sequence). CDR3 length: 15 residues. Trimming shortened V by 0 bases and J by 0 bases, and 10 bases separated the two germline ends. This rearrangement joins TRBV30 to TRBJ2-3; D is unclear. The clonotype originates from a young man in good health. Sequencing was performed on blood. The CDR3 is CAWSVPASSTDTQYF. DNA for the CDR3: TGTGCCTGGAGTGTACCCGCGTCTAGCACAGATACGCAGTATTTT.